The clone carrying this T cell receptor beta chain appeared a few times. Its antigen remains unidentified. The CDR3 has 15 residues. Between the trimmed V and J ends, which lost 3 bases and 6 bases, there was a span of 15 bases. The germline CDR1 and CDR2 sequences are SGHRS and YFSETQ. Every bit of the isolated RNA underwent reverse transcription, so sequencing read expressed TCRB transcripts. Method: immunoSEQ multiplex PCR; TCRdb's copy keeps in-frame clones and lacks some. The sample shows approximately 140,000 clones, roughly 10% of them seen only once. The sample is drawn from a study of beta chain features in type 1 diabetes. At the level of the study: Comparable age, gender and cell yields were observed in patients relative to healthy donors. Study-wide points: Moderate yet significant TCRB CDR3 shortening was seen in Type 1 diabetes patients in all four CD4+ subsets. Lower insertion and higher deletion counts appeared at VDJ junctions in type 1 diabetes patients.

J is TRBJ2-2 and V is TRBV5-1, with D possibly matching TRBD1 (5 bases). Sequenced sample: central memory CD4+ T cells from blood. This TCR was sampled from a man aged 30-40 years with type 1 diabetes. CDR3 in DNA: TGCGCCAGCAGCTGGATAACAGGTGTTCCCGGGGAGCTGTTTTTT. Amino acids: CASSWITGVPGELFF.